A selection of T cell receptor beta chains follows, all from one sample in a study of control samples from healthy donors and cancer patients. TCRdb's table, derived via immunoSEQ multiplex PCR, lists solely in-frame clones and lacks some. Of about 120,000 clones detected, roughly 92% appear once; the ten largest clones hold less than 9%. Sequenced: blood. The receptors originated from a woman aged 18 to 35 in good health. CDR3s include the opening cysteine and the closing phenylalanine or tryptophan. A D gene is named only where the DNA matches it firmly. Size values are once, few and many counts, or a class for expanded clones, and some rows have none.

D	size	J	V	DNA	CDR3
.	few	TRBJ2-7	TRBV7-9	TGTGCCAGCAGCCTTGGGTGGGACCGATCCTACGAGCAGTACTTC	CASSLGWDRSYEQYF
TRBD2	.	TRBJ2-3	TRBV24-1	TGTGCCACCAGCTGGGGGGGGTTGACAACAGATACGCAGTATTTT	CATSWGGLTTDTQYF
TRBD1	.	TRBJ2-7	TRBV3-1/TRBV3-2	TGTGCCAGCAGCCCGCGACAGGGGTCGATATCCTACGAGCAGTACTTC	CASSPRQGSISYEQYF
TRBD1	.	TRBJ2-7	TRBV5-1	TGCGCCAGCAGCTTGGCCCAGGGGGCGTTCGGCGAGCAGTACTTC	CASSLAQGAFGEQYF
TRBD2	.	TRBJ2-7	TRBV9	TGTGCCAGCAATAGCGGGAGGTTCAACTACGAGCAGTACTTC	CASNSGRFNYEQYF
.	.	TRBJ1-5	TRBV6-1	TGTGCCAGCAGTGGCGGGGGTTGGGGTACGAGGCAGCCCCAGCATTTT	CASSGGGWGTRQPQHF
TRBD1	.	TRBJ2-2	TRBV24-1	TGTGCCACCAGTGATCCTAGGGACAGGGTGACCGGGGAGCTGTTTTTT	CATSDPRDRVTGELFF
.	.	TRBJ2-4	TRBV21-1	TGTGCCAGCAGCAAAGGTCCCCGGGACAGGGTGGCAAAAAACATTCAGTACTTC	CASSKGPRDRVAKNIQYF
.	.	TRBJ1-1	TRBV18	TGTGCCAGCTCATCGACAGGCATGAACACTGAAGCTTTCTTT	CASSSTGMNTEAFF
.	.	TRBJ2-3	TRBV24-1	TGTGCCACCAGTGATTTGCACATAGATACGCAGTATTTT	CATSDLHIDTQYF
.	.	TRBJ2-7	TRBV4-1	TGCGCCAGCAGCCAAGATCCTACAGCCTACGAGCAGTACTTC	CASSQDPTAYEQYF
.	.	TRBJ2-7	TRBV6-5	TGTGCCAGCAGGGGTCAGGGATTCAACGACGAGCAGTACTTC	CASRGQGFNDEQYF
.	.	TRBJ2-7	TRBV28	TGTGCCAGCAGTTCCGTCCTGTACGAGCAGTACTTC	CASSSVLYEQYF
TRBD1	.	TRBJ2-7	TRBV27	TGTGCCAGCAGTTTAGGACAGGGAACCTACGAGCAGTACTTC	CASSLGQGTYEQYF
.	.	TRBJ1-1	TRBV7-9	TGTGCCAGCAGCTTATCCCACCGGGCTTTGGACACTGAAGCTTTCTTT	CASSLSHRALDTEAFF
.	.	TRBJ1-1	TRBV11-1	TGTGCCAGCAGCCCTAGGACAAGGGCTATGAACACTGAAGCTTTCTTT	CASSPRTRAMNTEAFF
.	.	TRBJ2-2	TRBV5-6	TGTGCCAGCAGAACGGTCAGGGGAACAACCGGGGAGCTGTTTTTT	CASRTVRGTTGELFF
TRBD2	once	TRBJ2-2	TRBV30	TGTGCCTGGATCTCCGGGACTAGCGGCCCCGGGGAGCTGTTTTTT	CAWISGTSGPGELFF
TRBD1	.	TRBJ1-2	TRBV10-2	TGCGCCAGCAGTGAGGCCTACAGGGGGCAAAAGGATGGCTACACCTTC	CASSEAYRGQKDGYTF
.	.	TRBJ1-2	TRBV2	TGTGCCAGCAGTGAAGGTTCATCAAGGGGGGTAGATGCATGCTTC	CASSEGSSRGVDACF
.	.	TRBJ1-6	TRBV30	TGTGCCTGGAGTGTACTGCAGGGTTTCTCACCCCTCCACTTT	CAWSVLQGFSPLHF
TRBD1	.	TRBJ1-6	TRBV28	TGTGCCAGCAGTTGGGACAGGGGGCTGGTACCCCTCCACTTT	CASSWDRGLVPLHF
.	.	TRBJ2-6	TRBV2	TGTGCCAGCAGTGTGGGACATGGCTCTGGGGCCAACGTCCTGACTTTC	CASSVGHGSGANVLTF
.	once	TRBJ2-1	TRBV28	TGTGCCAGCAGTTTTTCGGAACTTCTCTACAATGAGCAGTTCTTC	CASSFSELLYNEQFF
TRBD1	once	TRBJ1-6	TRBV3-1/TRBV3-2	TGTGCCAGCAGCGGGGTAGGGGGCCCCCCAAATTCACCCCTCCACTTT	CASSGVGGPPNSPLHF
TRBD2	medium-sized	TRBJ2-2	TRBV4-3	TGCGCCAGCAGCCAAGCGGGGGGTGACACCGGGGAGCTGTTTTTT	CASSQAGGDTGELFF